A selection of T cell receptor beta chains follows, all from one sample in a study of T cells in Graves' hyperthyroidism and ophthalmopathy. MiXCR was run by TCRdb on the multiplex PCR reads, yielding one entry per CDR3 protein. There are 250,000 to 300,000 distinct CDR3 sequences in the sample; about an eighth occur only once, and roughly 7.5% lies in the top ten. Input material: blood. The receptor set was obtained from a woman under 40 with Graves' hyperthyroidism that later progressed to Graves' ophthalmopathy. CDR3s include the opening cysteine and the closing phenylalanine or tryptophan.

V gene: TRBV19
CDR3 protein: CASSILPSYEQYF

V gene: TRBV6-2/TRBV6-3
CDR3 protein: CARNLSDSMLPGSNEQFF

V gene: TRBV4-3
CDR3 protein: CASSQARTVYNEQFF

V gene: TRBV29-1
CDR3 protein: CSGHQGNTEAFF

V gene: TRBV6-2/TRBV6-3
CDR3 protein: CASSSMIWEQYF

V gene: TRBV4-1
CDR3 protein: CASSFTGTSTKTQYF

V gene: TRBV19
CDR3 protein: CASSRGGVGDTEAFF

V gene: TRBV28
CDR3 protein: CASSSGRTYYEQYF

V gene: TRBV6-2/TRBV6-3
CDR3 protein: CASSYSGDSYYEQYF

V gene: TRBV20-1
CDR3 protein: CSARDHAGADYGYTF

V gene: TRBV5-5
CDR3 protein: CASSLGASGIWSTDTQYF

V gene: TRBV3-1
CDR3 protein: CASSQGLAGLETQYF

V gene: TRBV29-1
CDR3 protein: CSVAVPRALTEAFF

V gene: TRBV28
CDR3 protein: CASRAPGEGYGYTF

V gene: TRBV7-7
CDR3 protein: CASSRDSNTGELFF

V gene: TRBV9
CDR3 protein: CASSVGPGGPTFEQYF

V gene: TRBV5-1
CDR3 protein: CASSSGGIQEAPLHF

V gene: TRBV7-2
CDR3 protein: CASSFYYTGELFF

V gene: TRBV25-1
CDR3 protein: CVSSEDRVGKNIQYF

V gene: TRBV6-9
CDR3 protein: CASSLGVRSEAFF

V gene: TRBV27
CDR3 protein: CASSFRPGTEAFF

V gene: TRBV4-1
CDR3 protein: CASSLSTSGDNEQFF

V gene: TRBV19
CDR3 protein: CASSITGSTTAQWTGELFF

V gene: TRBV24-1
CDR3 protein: CATSDRGASPGELFF

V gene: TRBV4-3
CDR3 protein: CASSQDGTGVSPLHF

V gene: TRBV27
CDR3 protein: CASRSRDRAYNEQFF

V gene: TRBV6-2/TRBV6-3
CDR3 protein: CASSASGTGSYEQYF

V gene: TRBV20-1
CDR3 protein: CSAYGPETQYF

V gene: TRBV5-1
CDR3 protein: CASSGGHPNTEAFF

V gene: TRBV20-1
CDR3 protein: CSASGPGLATSSYNEQFF

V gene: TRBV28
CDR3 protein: CASSTRSDIGEQYF

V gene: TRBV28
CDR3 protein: CASMRGGQPQHF

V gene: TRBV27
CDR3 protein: CASSLWGPYEQYF

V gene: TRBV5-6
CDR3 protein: CASSLTGAIYEQYF

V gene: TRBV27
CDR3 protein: CASSLLLSGRTGELFF

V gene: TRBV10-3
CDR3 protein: CAISESSIEGYTF

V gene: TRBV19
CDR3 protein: CASSLSGRNYEQYF

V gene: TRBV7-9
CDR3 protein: CASSLAEPPYEQYF

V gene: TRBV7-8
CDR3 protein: CASSPIGGSEQYF

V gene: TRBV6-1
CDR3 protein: CASSNHRGGQPQHF

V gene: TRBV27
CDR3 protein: CASSTSGAGANVLTF

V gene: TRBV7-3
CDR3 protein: CASSLVGGTVDTQYF

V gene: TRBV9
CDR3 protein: CASSVGGVAKNIQYF

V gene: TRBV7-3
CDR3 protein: CAPGGMDTGELFF

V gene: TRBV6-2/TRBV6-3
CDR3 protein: CASSDGTSGPYNEQFF

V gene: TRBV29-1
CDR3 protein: CSAILGGGALTEAFF

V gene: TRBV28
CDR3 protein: CASSLYGTGEIQYF

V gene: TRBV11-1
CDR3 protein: CASSPGQLGVYGYTF

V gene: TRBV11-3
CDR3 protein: CASSFGPGQAFF

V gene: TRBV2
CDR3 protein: CASFQVLLTADTQYF

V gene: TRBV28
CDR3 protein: CASSTIAGGPYEQYF

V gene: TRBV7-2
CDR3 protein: CASSSGLAGVQETQYF

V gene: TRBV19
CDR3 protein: CAVNGAGSSYNEQFF

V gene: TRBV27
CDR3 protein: CATTGGLAYNEQFF

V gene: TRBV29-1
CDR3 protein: CSVVRGLAGGQGRNEQFF